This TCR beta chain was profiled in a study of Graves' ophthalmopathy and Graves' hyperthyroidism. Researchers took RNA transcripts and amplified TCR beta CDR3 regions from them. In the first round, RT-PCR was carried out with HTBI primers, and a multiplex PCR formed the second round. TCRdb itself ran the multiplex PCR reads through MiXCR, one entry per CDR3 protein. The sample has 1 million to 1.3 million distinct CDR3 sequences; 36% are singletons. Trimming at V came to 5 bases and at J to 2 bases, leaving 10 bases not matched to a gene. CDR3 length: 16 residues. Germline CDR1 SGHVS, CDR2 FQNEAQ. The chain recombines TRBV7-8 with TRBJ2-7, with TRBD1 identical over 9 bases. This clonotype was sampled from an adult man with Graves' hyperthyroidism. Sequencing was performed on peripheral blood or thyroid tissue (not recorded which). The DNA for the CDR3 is TGTGCCAGCAGCAAGCGAATACAGGGGGCTCCCTACGAGCAGTACTTC. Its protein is CASSKRIQGAPYEQYF.